This T cell receptor beta chain came from a study of blood T cell repertoires in COVID-19 (TCRdb year 2020). The study in broad terms: Samples covering the acute and convalescent phases of COVID-19 were provided by collaborators in the United States, Italy and Spain. The material from the prospective study consisted of cDNA or gDNA derived from T cells, B-cell-depleted T cells, or PBMCs. Deeply sampled blood TCRbeta repertoires from subjects exposed to, actively infected with, or recovered from COVID-19 were included in the dataset. A freely available public database, intended as a resource for researchers studying the immune response to SARS-CoV-2, is where the repertoires were released. The samples were drawn from the first 160 participants of the ongoing ImmuneRACE study and from roughly 1,300 subjects provided by 6 global collaborators. Sample metadata almost always included a de-identified subject ID, COVID-19 status, age in years and sex. Where available, HLA class I and class II types were taken from metadata supplied by the sample provider and were not determined by assay-based typing. The paper's findings and limits, for the study overall: Clinical and demographic metadata were provided uncurated, with the amount varying by source and participant.

As concerns this clone: No antigen is known for it. It has no much larger one-base neighbor in the sample; base qualities were not kept.

Collaborating institutions collected whole blood in K2EDTA tubes following their own protocols. For TCRbeta analysis, collaborators shipped samples in one of three forms: frozen whole blood, isolated PBMCs, or DNA extracted from either of those sample types. TCRbeta CDR3 regions were amplified from genomic DNA using the immunoSEQ Assay, a bias-controlled multiplex PCR. Per the source publication's procedure: The number of nucleated cells in each sample was estimated from the amplification of reference gene primers within the assay. To quantify the absolute abundance of each unique TCRbeta CDR3 rearrangement, sequence reads were collapsed and filtered. For each sample, productive Simpson clonality was calculated as the square root of Simpson's diversity index over productive rearrangements. Held by TCRdb, this immuneACCESS table contains in-frame sequences only and omits some clones. Under half of the omission traces to an unresolved V gene where checked; the cause of the rest is unknown. D and trimming were read from the DNA, whereas the V and J calls and clone size are those reported in that table. The sample contains approximately 94,000 clones, 80% to 95% of them found a single time. In total, the top ten clones hold around 2.1% of the sample.

Sequencing used peripheral blood. The origin of this receptor is a man in his fifties or sixties with active COVID-19.

The CDR3 in this case is CASSIHPGELFF. The DNA sequence follows: TGTGCCAGTAGTATCCATCCCGGGGAGCTGTTTTTT. Recombination linked TRBV19 to TRBJ2-2; the D gene is not confidently resolved. The CDR3 has 12 amino acids, counting the end cysteine and phenylalanine. The DNA shown is the 36-base CDR3, in frame from base 1. In the germline V gene (reference sequence), CDR1 corresponds to LNHDA and CDR2 to SQIVND. V and J are truncated by 3 bases and 6 bases respectively, leaving an intervening sequence of 5 bases.